A selection of T cell receptor beta chains follows, all from one sample in a study of T cells in localized non-small cell lung cancer. Clones were sequenced by immunoSEQ multiplex PCR, and TCRdb holds only the in-frame ones, with some missing. The table shows 70,000 to 90,000 clones, with 65% to 85% occurring only once. This sample comprised peripheral blood, obtained before any cancer treatment. These receptors were collected from a female donor at least 60 years old with stage I lung adenocarcinoma. Both conserved end residues are part of each CDR3. A D gene is named only where the DNA matches it firmly. Size values are once, few and many counts, or a class for expanded clones, and some rows have none.

>TRBJ1-5|NA|NA|TRBV18
TGTGCCAGCTCACCATCCAGGGTTGGGGAGAGCAATCAGCCCCAGCATTTT
CASSPSRVGESNQPQHF
>TRBJ1-4|NA|NA|TRBV5-4
TGTGCCAGCAGTGCGGGCGGCGTGGCGGGTAATGAAAAACTGTTTTTT
CASSAGGVAGNEKLFF
>TRBJ2-7|NA|NA|TRBV5-1
TGCGCCAGCAGCCCACTGGGAGGTTCCTACGAGCAGTACTTC
CASSPLGGSYEQYF
>TRBJ1-1|NA|NA|TRBV4-3
TGCGCCAGCAGCCAATCCCTTATGAACACTGAAGCTTTCTTT
CASSQSLMNTEAFF
>TRBJ2-3|NA|few|TRBV5-8
TGTGCCAGCAGCTTTGCGGGGTCGGATACGCAGTATTTT
CASSFAGSDTQYF
>TRBJ1-1|TRBD1|NA|TRBV18
TGTGCCAGCTCTCTAGGACAGGGGAACACTGAAGCTTTCTTT
CASSLGQGNTEAFF
>TRBJ2-1|NA|NA|TRBV5-6
TGTGCCAGCAGCTTGGAGGGGAGACTAGACCTTTACAATGAGCAGTTCTTC
CASSLEGRLDLYNEQFF
>TRBJ2-7|NA|NA|TRBV2
TGTGCCAGCAGCGGGAAGTGGGGCAGCTCCTACGAGCAGTACTTC
CASSGKWGSSYEQYF
>TRBJ1-2|NA|once|TRBV4-3
TGCGCCAGCAGCCAAGATGGTGGGTATGGCTACACCTTC
CASSQDGGYGYTF
>TRBJ2-3|NA|NA|TRBV20-1
TGCAGTGCTAGCGGAGATACGCAGTATTTT
CSASGDTQYF
>TRBJ1-1|TRBD1|NA|TRBV7-2
TGTGCCAGCAGCCGGGACAGCTTGAACACTGAAGCTTTCTTT
CASSRDSLNTEAFF
>TRBJ1-6|TRBD1|NA|TRBV19
TGTGCCAGTAAGCCGGGACAGGGAAATTCACCCCTCCACTTT
CASKPGQGNSPLHF
>TRBJ2-3|NA|NA|TRBV13
TGTGCCAGCAGTACCTCCTTAAATGCGCAGTATTTT
CASSTSLNAQYF
>TRBJ1-5|TRBD1|NA|TRBV14
TGTGCCAGCAGCCAGACAGGGAATCAGCCCCAGCATTTT
CASSQTGNQPQHF
>TRBJ1-2|NA|once|TRBV30
TGTGCCTGGAGTACCTCTAACTATGGCTACACCTTC
CAWSTSNYGYTF
>TRBJ2-3|TRBD2|NA|TRBV2
TGTGCCAGCAGTGAAGCGGGGGGGACTAGCGGGAGCTTCACAGATACGCAGTATTTT
CASSEAGGTSGSFTDTQYF
>TRBJ2-1|NA|once|TRBV11-2
TGTGCCAGCACCTTCCCCTACAATGAGCAGTTCTTC
CASTFPYNEQFF
>TRBJ1-1|NA|NA|TRBV5-1
TGCGCCAGCAGCTTCTTATCCCTTCCCGGGGCCACTGAAGCTTTCTTT
CASSFLSLPGATEAFF
>TRBJ2-1|TRBD1|NA|TRBV19
TGTGCCAGTAGTATAATCCAGGGGGCGGATGAGCAGTTCTTC
CASSIIQGADEQFF
>TRBJ1-2|TRBD1|few|TRBV7-8
TGTGCCAGCAGACGGGACAGGGGGTTATCCGACTATGGCTACACCTTC
CASRRDRGLSDYGYTF
>TRBJ2-1|NA|NA|TRBV10-3
TGTGCCACCCGCGACAGCTACAATGAGCAGTTCTTC
CATRDSYNEQFF
>TRBJ2-1|NA|NA|TRBV7-6
TGTGCCAGCAGCTCTCCATCCGCGGGAATTGAGCAGTTCTTC
CASSSPSAGIEQFF
>TRBJ2-7|TRBD1|once|TRBV19
TGTGCCAGTAGTATGGGGACAGGGGTACTCTACGAGCAGTACTTC
CASSMGTGVLYEQYF
>TRBJ1-3|NA|NA|TRBV4-3
TGCGCCAGCAGCCAAGGTTCAAGAGGTGGAAACACCATATATTTT
CASSQGSRGGNTIYF
>TRBJ2-1|NA|NA|TRBV7-7
TGTGCTAGCAGCTGGAATCGGGACGGTGAGCAGTTCTTC
CASSWNRDGEQFF
>TRBJ1-2|TRBD1|NA|TRBV5-1
TGCGCCAGTAGACAGGGTAACTATGGCTACACCTTC
CASRQGNYGYTF
>TRBJ2-3|NA|NA|TRBV7-2
TGTGCCAGCAGCCCAGATACTAGCACAGATACGCAGTATTTT
CASSPDTSTDTQYF
>TRBJ2-5|TRBD1|NA|TRBV15
TGTGCCACGGGGACAGGGGATTTTGAGACCCAGTACTTC
CATGTGDFETQYF
>TRBJ1-4|NA|NA|TRBV19
TGTGCCAGTCGACAGTCGGGGTGGGAAAAACTGTTTTTT
CASRQSGWEKLFF
>TRBJ1-4|NA|once|TRBV5-4
TGTGCCAGCAGCTTCCTTGAGGAGGGGGGTGAAAAACTGTTTTTT
CASSFLEEGGEKLFF
>TRBJ1-5|TRBD1|NA|TRBV7-8
TGTGCCAGCAGCCAGGGACAGGGGACTCAGCCCCAGCATTTT
CASSQGQGTQPQHF
>TRBJ2-3|TRBD1|NA|TRBV5-4
TGTGCCAGCAGTTTACCGGGACAGGGGACAGATACGCAGTATTTT
CASSLPGQGTDTQYF
>TRBJ2-5|TRBD2|few|TRBV7-6
TGTGCCAGCAGTCATCGACTAGCGGGAGGCCAAGAGACCCAGTACTTC
CASSHRLAGGQETQYF
>TRBJ1-2|TRBD1|NA|TRBV30
TGTGCCTGGACCCTGACAGGGAACTATGGCTACACCTTC
CAWTLTGNYGYTF
>TRBJ1-6|NA|NA|TRBV30
TGTGCCTGGAGTCCGGGGAGCAATTCACCCCCCCACTTT
CAWSPGSNSPPHF
>TRBJ2-1|NA|NA|TRBV28
TGTGCCAGCAGCTTATGGGGTGAGCAGTTCTTC
CASSLWGEQFF
>TRBJ1-2|TRBD1|few|TRBV19
TGTGCCAGTAGGGACAGGGGAGACAACTATGGCTACACCTTC
CASRDRGDNYGYTF
>TRBJ2-6|TRBD1|NA|TRBV19
TGTGCCAGTAGTATTCTAGGGGGCAGTGGGGCCAACGTCCTGACTTTC
CASSILGGSGANVLTF
>TRBJ1-1|TRBD1|NA|TRBV19
TGTGCCAGTAGTATTTCGGGACAGGGGGTAATGAACACTGAAGCTTTCTTT
CASSISGQGVMNTEAFF
>TRBJ1-1|NA|NA|TRBV11-3
TGTGCCAGCAGCTTGGCCAGCTCGAACACTGAAGCTTTCTTT
CASSLASSNTEAFF